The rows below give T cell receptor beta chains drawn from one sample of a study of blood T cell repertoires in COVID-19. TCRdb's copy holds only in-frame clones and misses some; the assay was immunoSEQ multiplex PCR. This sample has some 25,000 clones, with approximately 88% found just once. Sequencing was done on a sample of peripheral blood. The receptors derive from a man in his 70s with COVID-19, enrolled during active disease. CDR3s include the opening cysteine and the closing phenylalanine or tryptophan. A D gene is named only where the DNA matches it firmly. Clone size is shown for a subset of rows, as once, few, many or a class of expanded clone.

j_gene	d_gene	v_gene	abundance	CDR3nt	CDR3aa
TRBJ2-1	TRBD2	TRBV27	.	TGTGCCAGCAGTTTATTGCGGGCTAGCGGGGGGTCCTACAATGAGCAGTTCTTC	CASSLLRASGGSYNEQFF
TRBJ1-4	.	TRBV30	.	TGTGCCTGGAGTGTAGGGCAGGACATTGAAAAACTGTTTTTT	CAWSVGQDIEKLFF
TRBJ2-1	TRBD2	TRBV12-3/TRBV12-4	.	TGTGCCAGCAGACTAGCGGGAGGGAATGAGCAGTTCTTC	CASRLAGGNEQFF
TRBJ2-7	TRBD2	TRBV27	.	TGTGCCAGCAGTTTATTTTCCAGCGGGGGTACCTACGAGCAGTACTTC	CASSLFSSGGTYEQYF
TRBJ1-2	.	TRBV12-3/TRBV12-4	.	TGTGCCAGCACGAGTGGGGGAGGGGGCTACACCTTC	CASTSGGGGYTF
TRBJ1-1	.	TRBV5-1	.	TGCGCCAGCAGCTTAGCCGGGAGCACTGAAGCTTTCTTT	CASSLAGSTEAFF
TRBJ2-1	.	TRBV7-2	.	TGTGCCAGCAGCTTAGGGGGAAGGGGGAATGAGCAGTTCTTC	CASSLGGRGNEQFF
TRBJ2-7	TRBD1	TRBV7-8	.	TGTGCCAGCAGCTTAGCTCCCCGACAGGGGCTCCCGACCCCGCTTACCTACGAGCAGTACTTC	CASSLAPRQGLPTPLTYEQYF
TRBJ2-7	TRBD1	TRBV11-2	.	TGTGCCAGCAGCTTGACAGGGATCTCCTACGAGCAGTACTTC	CASSLTGISYEQYF
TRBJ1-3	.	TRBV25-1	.	TGTGCCAGCGGAGAACGGAATCCTGGAAACACCATATATTTT	CASGERNPGNTIYF
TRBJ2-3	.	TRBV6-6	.	TGTGCCAGCAGTTTGGTAGACACAGATACGCAGTATTTT	CASSLVDTDTQYF
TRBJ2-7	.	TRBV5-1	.	TGCGTTTCGAGGGACTCAGAAAACCCCTACGAGCAGTACTTC	CVSRDSENPYEQYF
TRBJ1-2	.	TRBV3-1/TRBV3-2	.	TGTGCCAGCAGCCAAGCTAGGGGTACAAACTATGGCTACACCTTC	CASSQARGTNYGYTF
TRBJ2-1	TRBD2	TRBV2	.	TGTGCCAGCAGTCCGTCTAGCGGGAGGTTGTATGAGCAGTTCTTC	CASSPSSGRLYEQFF
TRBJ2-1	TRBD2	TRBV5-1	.	TGCGCCAGCAGCTTACTATATCTTAGCGGGGGGGCAGAAAATGAGCAGTTCTTC	CASSLLYLSGGAENEQFF
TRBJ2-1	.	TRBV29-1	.	TGCAGCGTTGAATCAGGGGTCCATGAGCAGTTCTTC	CSVESGVHEQFF
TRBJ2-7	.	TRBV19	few	TGTGCCAGTCGGATTTCCGGGGGTCCTACGTCGCAGGAGCAGTACTTC	CASRISGGPTSQEQYF
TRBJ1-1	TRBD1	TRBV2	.	TGTGCCAGCAGTGAAGACGGGGACAGGGGGATGAACACTGAAGCTTTCTTT	CASSEDGDRGMNTEAFF
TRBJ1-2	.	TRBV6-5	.	TGTGCCAGCAGGCCAGGGGTGCGCTATGGCTACACCTTC	CASRPGVRYGYTF
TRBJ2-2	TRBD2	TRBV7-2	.	TGTGCCAGCAGTTCGGGACTAGCGGGAGTCGGGGAGCTGTTTTTT	CASSSGLAGVGELFF
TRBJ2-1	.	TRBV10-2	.	TGCGCCAGCAGGTTTACCTTCAGCTCCTACAATGAGCAGTTCTTC	CASRFTFSSYNEQFF
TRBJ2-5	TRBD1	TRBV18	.	TGTGCCAGCTTCAACCCGGGACAGGGGTATCGAGAGACCCAGTACTTC	CASFNPGQGYRETQYF
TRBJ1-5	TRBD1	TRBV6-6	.	TGTGCCAGCAGTTACGGGACAGGGGGCAATCAGCCCCAGCATTTT	CASSYGTGGNQPQHF
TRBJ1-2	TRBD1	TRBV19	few	TGTGCCAGTAGTGGCCAAGGACAGGTCCGAGGCTATGGCTACACCTTC	CASSGQGQVRGYGYTF
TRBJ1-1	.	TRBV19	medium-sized	TGTGCCAGTGGACAGAGCCTGAACACTGAAGCTTTCTTT	CASGQSLNTEAFF
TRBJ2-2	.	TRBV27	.	TGTGCCAGCAGTTTAAAGTACGATTGGGGGGCCGGGGAGCTGTTTTTT	CASSLKYDWGAGELFF
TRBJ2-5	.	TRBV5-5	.	TGTGCCAGCAGCCCCTCGGAGACCCAGTACTTC	CASSPSETQYF
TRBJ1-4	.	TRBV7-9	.	TGTGCCAGCAGTCCTAGCATAGCAACTAATGAAAAACTGTTTTTT	CASSPSIATNEKLFF
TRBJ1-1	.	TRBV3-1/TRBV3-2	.	TGTGCCAGCAGCCCGTGGAGGGGGGGGAAGAACACTGAAGCTTTCTTT	CASSPWRGGKNTEAFF
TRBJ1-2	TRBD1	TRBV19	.	TGTGCCAGTAGCCCCGGTTGGACAGGCTATGGCTACACCTTC	CASSPGWTGYGYTF
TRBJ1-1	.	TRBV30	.	TGTGCCTGGGGGTACAGGGTGTTCACTGAAGCTTTCTTT	CAWGYRVFTEAFF
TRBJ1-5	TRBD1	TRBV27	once	TGTGCCAGCAGTGGACAGGGGATACATCAGCCCCAGCATTTT	CASSGQGIHQPQHF
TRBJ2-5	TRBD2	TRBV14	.	TGTGCCAGCGCCCCGGGGGGGGGAGAGACCCAGTACTTC	CASAPGGGETQYF
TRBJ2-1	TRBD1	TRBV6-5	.	TGTGCCAGCAGCAACGAGAGGGGGCTAAATGAGCAGTTCTTC	CASSNERGLNEQFF
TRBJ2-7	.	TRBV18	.	TGTGCCAGCTCACCCCTGGGAGGAGGCTACGAGCAGTACTTC	CASSPLGGGYEQYF
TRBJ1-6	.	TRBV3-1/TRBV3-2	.	TGTGCCAGCAGCCCCAGGGTTTTAGATAATTCACCCCTCCACTTT	CASSPRVLDNSPLHF
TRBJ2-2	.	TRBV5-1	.	TGCGCCAGCCGGCTCACGACTGGCGGGGAGCTGTTTTTT	CASRLTTGGELFF
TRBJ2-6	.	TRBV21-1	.	TGTGCCAGATTAGCGGGGTTTTGCTCTGGGGCCAACGTCCTGACTTTC	CARLAGFCSGANVLTF
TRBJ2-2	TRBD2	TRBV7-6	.	TGTGCCAGCAGCACCCTAGCGGTAAACACCGGGGAGCTGTTTTTT	CASSTLAVNTGELFF
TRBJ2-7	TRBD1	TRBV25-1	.	TGTGCCAGCAGTGAGGGACAGGGGGCTTACGAGCAGTACTTC	CASSEGQGAYEQYF
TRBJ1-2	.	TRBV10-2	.	TGCGCCAGCAGTTACCAGAACTATGGCTACACCTTC	CASSYQNYGYTF
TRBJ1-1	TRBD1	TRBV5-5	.	TGTGCCAGCAGTTACAGGGGAAAGAACACTGAAGCTTTCTTT	CASSYRGKNTEAFF
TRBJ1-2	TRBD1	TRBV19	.	TGTGCCAGTAGTGTGGACAGGGGAGGTTATGGCTACACCTTC	CASSVDRGGYGYTF
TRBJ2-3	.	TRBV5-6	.	TGTGCCAGCAGCTTTGACCAGGGCACAGATACGCAGTATTTT	CASSFDQGTDTQYF
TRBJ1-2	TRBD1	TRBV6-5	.	TGTGCCAGCAGTCGGGACAGGGTGGCTGGCTACACCTTC	CASSRDRVAGYTF
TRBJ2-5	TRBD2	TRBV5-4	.	TGTGCCAGCAGATCGGGACTAGCGGACCAAGAGACCCAGTACTTC	CASRSGLADQETQYF
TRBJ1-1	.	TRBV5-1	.	TGCGCCAGCAGCTTGGAACCAGGCACTGAAGCTTTCTTT	CASSLEPGTEAFF
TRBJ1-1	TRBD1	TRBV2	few	TGTGCCAGCAGGGCTCAGGGGGCAGGTACTGAAGCTTTCTTT	CASRAQGAGTEAFF
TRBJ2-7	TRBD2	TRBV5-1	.	TGCGCCAGCAGCTTGTTGCCTAGCGGGAACCGACTAGGCTACGAGCAGTACTTC	CASSLLPSGNRLGYEQYF
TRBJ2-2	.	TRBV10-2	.	TGCGCCAGCAGTGAGCCAGGACTTTCGGCGAACACCGGGGAGCTGTTTTTT	CASSEPGLSANTGELFF
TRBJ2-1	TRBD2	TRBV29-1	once	TGCAGCGCCCCGGGGAGCGGGGGGGCTCCCTACAATGAGCAGTTCTTC	CSAPGSGGAPYNEQFF